This T cell receptor (beta chain) was captured by sequencing in a study of shared T cell receptors in the human thymus. The germline V gene encodes CDR1 SGHRS and CDR2 YFSETQ. CDR3 size: 15 residues. V gave up 5 bases and J gave up 1 base; unmatched junction bases: 5. The table came from immunoSEQ multiplex PCR; TCRdb's copy has only in-frame clones and leaves some out. The data hold hundreds of thousands of clones, with 87% observed a single time. These data were also filed under a second study, of human thymus T cells.

The sequence was obtained from a boy under two years old with a congenital heart defect. The V and J genes are TRBV5-1 and TRBJ2-2; 7 nucleotides match TRBD1. Sequencing was performed on thymocytes. The CDR3 reads CASRDRVWNTGELFF. As DNA, the CDR3 is TGCGCCAGCAGAGACAGGGTATGGAACACCGGGGAGCTGTTTTTT.